This entry lists 24 T cell receptor beta chains sequenced from one sample in a study of shared clonotypes between healthy human individuals. The data were produced by immunoSEQ multiplex PCR, yet TCRdb's version contains in-frame clones alone and is incomplete. The table includes fewer than 550,000 clones, roughly 85% detected once. Sequencing used PBMCs. The receptor set was obtained from a woman in her thirties or forties in good health. Some clones in this sample may be carry-over from other donors' samples.

The V and J genes are TRBV5-6 and TRBJ2-5, with D unclear. The CDR3 has 13 residues. Germline values: CDR1 SGHDT, CDR2 YYEEEE. Trimming shortened V by 3 bases and J by 3 bases, and 9 bases separated the two germline ends. This chain's CDR3 is CASSSRTEETQYF. The DNA of the CDR3 is TGTGCCAGCAGCTCACGGACGGAAGAGACCCAGTACTTC.

With respect to this clone: Different DNA sequences within this sample yield the same CDR3. The chain has TRBV7-2 and TRBJ2-3; 8 positions match TRBD1. V dropped 4 bases and J dropped 1; count of bases not matched to a gene: 4. Germline assignment: CDR1 SGHTA and CDR2 FQGNSA. The CDR3 has 15 residues. CDR3 loop: CASSSRTGRTDTQYF. CDR3 DNA: TGTGCCAGCAGCTCCCGGACAGGGCGCACAGATACGCAGTATTTT. Filled out from reference TRBV7-2 and TRBJ2-3, the complete variable domain reads GAGVSQSPSNKVTEKGKDVELRCDPISGHTALYWYRQSLGQGLEFLIYFQGNSAPDKSGLPSDRFSAERTGGSVSTLTIQRTQQEDSAVYLCASSSRTGRTDTQYFGPGTRLTVL.

The chain carries TRBV7-8 and TRBJ1-5; tentatively, D is TRBD1 (5 bases). Germline CDR1 reads SGHVS; CDR2 reads FQNEAQ. The CDR3 has 14 amino acids. V dropped 5 bases and J dropped 4 bases, with 12 bases sitting between them. CDR3 nucleotides: TGTGCCAGCAGCCTAGGGGCCGGTAATCAGCCCCAGCATTTT. Protein product: CASSLGAGNQPQHF. The full variable domain, in which reference TRBV7-8 and TRBJ1-5 provide the parts outside the CDR3, is GAGVSQSPRYKVAKRGQDVALRCDPISGHVSLFWYQQALGQGPEFLTYFQNEAQLDKSGLPSDRFFAERPEGSVSTLKIQRTQQEDSAVYLCASSLGAGNQPQHFGDGTRLSIL.

The gene calls are TRBV5-1 and TRBJ2-3; TRBD2 matches 7 bases. Losses at the gene ends were 5 bases for V and 3 bases for J; bases not matched to a gene: 6. The CDR3 contains 14 residues. Germline V CDR1 and CDR2: SGHRS, YFSETQ. The CDR3 region is CASRREGGTDTQYF. The CDR3 DNA follows: TGCGCCAGCAGGAGGGAGGGAGGGACAGATACGCAGTATTTT.

The CDR3, as DNA: TGTGCCAGCAGTGAAGCGCTTTCCAGCGGGGAGCTGTTTTTT. Protein: CASSEALSSGELFF. The chain has TRBV2 and TRBJ2-2, with no clear D. This CDR3 contains 14 residues. The V gene's germline CDR1 is SNHLY and CDR2 FYNNEI. The V and J ends lost 0 bases and 7 bases respectively, with 9 bases between them.

This clone has only one observation. The chain couples TRBV28 to TRBJ2-4, with D possibly TRBD2 on 6 matching bases. This CDR3 comprises 16 residues. Trimming cost V 5 bases and J 9 bases, with 23 bases left between them. CDR1 is MDHEN, CDR2 SYDVKM, per germline. The CDR3 DNA sequence: TGTGCCAGCAGTCATCCCTCGGGAGCCTCCTTCGTCATTCAGTACTTC. Encoded protein: CASSHPSGASFVIQYF. Full variable domain (rest looked up from reference TRBV28 and TRBJ2-4): DVKVTQSSRYLVKRTGEKVFLECVQDMDHENMFWYRQDPGLGLRLIYFSYDVKMKEKGDIPEGYSVSREKKERFSLILESASTNQTSMYLCASSHPSGASFVIQYFGAGTRLSVL.

J is TRBJ2-5 and V is TRBV7-8, with D possibly being TRBD1 (6 bases). This CDR3 comprises 14 residues. The V gene lost 0 bases and the J gene lost 10 bases, with 15 bases spanning the gap. Germline V CDR1 and CDR2: SGHVS, FQNEAQ. CDR3 residues: CASSLALQGMDQYF. The CDR3 region has the DNA TGTGCCAGCAGCTTAGCGTTGCAGGGGATGGACCAGTACTTC.

The V call is TRBV28, the J call TRBJ2-7; weak D call: TRBD1 (6 bases). Germline CDR1 reads MDHEN; CDR2 reads SYDVKM. There are 15 residues in the CDR3. Trimming left V 3 bases short and J 0 bases short, with 12 bases between. The CDR3 nucleotides are TGTGCCAGCAGTTTTGTGGGACACAGCTCCTACGAGCAGTACTTC. Encoded protein: CASSFVGHSSYEQYF. Based on the CDR3 plus reference TRBV28 and TRBJ2-7, the full variable domain is DVKVTQSSRYLVKRTGEKVFLECVQDMDHENMFWYRQDPGLGLRLIYFSYDVKMKEKGDIPEGYSVSREKKERFSLILESASTNQTSMYLCASSFVGHSSYEQYFGPGTRLTVT.

J is TRBJ2-7 and V is TRBV28, with 8 positions matching TRBD1. Per the germline V gene, CDR1 is MDHEN and CDR2 is SYDVKM. CDR3 length: 15 amino acids. Trimming took 6 bases from V and 0 from J; bases not matched to a gene: 7. Written as DNA, the CDR3 is TGTGCCAGCAGCCCCCCCGGACAGGGCTCCTACGAGCAGTACTTC. Translated, it gives CASSPPGQGSYEQYF.

This clone has ten or more counts. CDR3 amino acids: CASTYSGQPGLADYNEQFF. The CDR3 nucleotides are TGTGCCAGCACCTACTCGGGACAACCGGGACTAGCGGATTACAATGAGCAGTTCTTC. This chain links TRBV2 with TRBJ2-1; TRBD2 agrees at 11 bases. The CDR3 is 19 amino acids. In germline, CDR1 is SNHLY, CDR2 FYNNEI. V was clipped by 7 bases and J by 4 bases; unmatched bases: 18.

The table lists this clone with a few counts. This chain connects TRBV28 to TRBJ2-3, with TRBD2 as a possible D gene (5 bases). CDR3 size: 11 residues. The V end lost 6 bases, the J end lost 5 bases, and 6 bases lay between the germline ends. Germline V CDR1 and CDR2: MDHEN, SYDVKM. The DNA of the CDR3 is TGTGCCAGCAGGGCGGGAGATACGCAGTATTTT. It specifies CASRAGDTQYF.

This clone has more than one count but fewer than ten. The genes are TRBV11-2 and TRBJ2-3, with 11 bases lining up with TRBD2. The germline CDR1 and CDR2 sequences are SGHAT and FQNNGV. Unmatched junction bases numbered 12, after V lost 5 bases and J lost 5 bases. The CDR3 runs 17 residues. This chain's CDR3 is CASSPGTSGSLGDTQYF. CDR3 sequence (DNA): TGTGCCAGCAGCCCGGGGACTAGCGGCTCCCTGGGAGATACGCAGTATTTT.

The table lists this clone with a count of one. This chain connects TRBV5-1 to TRBJ2-7, with 13 bases matching TRBD2. The J segment lost 1 base and the V segment lost 2 bases, leaving 9 bases of the junction unmatched. The germline gives CDR1 SGHRS, CDR2 YFSETQ. The CDR3 length is 18 residues. The CDR3 here is CASSFAIGLAGESYEQYF. DNA of the CDR3: TGCGCCAGCAGCTTTGCAATAGGACTAGCGGGAGAGTCCTACGAGCAGTACTTC.

This clone was picked up one time. The chain has TRBV7-2 and TRBJ2-3, with D uncertain. Germline values: CDR1 SGHTA, CDR2 FQGNSA. V lost 5 bases to trimming and J lost 6 bases, with 15 bases between them. This CDR3 contains 14 residues. The chain's CDR3 is CASSHPGWRDTQYF. The CDR3 DNA reads as TGTGCCAGCAGCCACCCCGGATGGCGTGATACGCAGTATTTT.

V is TRBV6-5 and J is TRBJ2-2; maybe TRBD2 (6 bases). Trimming removed 5 bases from V and 3 bases from J, with 13 bases in between. The germline V gene encodes CDR1 MNHEY and CDR2 SVGAGI. This CDR3 has 15 residues. The CDR3 loop reads CASSIRDLHTGELFF. The CDR3 DNA follows: TGTGCCAGCAGTATCCGGGACTTGCACACCGGGGAGCTGTTTTTT.

In DNA, the CDR3 is TGCGCCAGCAGCCACGGAGTCCCTCTTTCCGGGAGCCGGCTGGCCCAGTACTTC. Protein product: CASSHGVPLSGSRLAQYF. The rearrangement uses TRBV4-1 and TRBJ2-5; D possibly corresponds to TRBD2 (6 bases). V shed 3 bases and J shed 9 bases, with 29 bases lying between them. Germline V gene sequence: CDR1 MGHRA, CDR2 YSYEKL. This CDR3 has 18 amino acids.

This clone has just one count. The chain employs TRBV7-2 and TRBJ2-5; 12 nucleotides match TRBD2. CDR3 size: 17 residues. The ends lost 2 bases at V and 2 bases at J; junction bases unmatched: 6. The germline gives CDR1 SGHTA, CDR2 FQGNSA. The CDR3 loop is CASSLRGLAGRQETQYF. The CDR3 DNA reads as TGTGCCAGCAGCTTACGGGGACTAGCGGGTCGTCAAGAGACCCAGTACTTC.

The CDR3 DNA is TGTGCCAGCAGTAGTGGGAGGGGTTCCTACGAGCAGTACTTC. Its translation is CASSSGRGSYEQYF. The chain employs TRBV28 and TRBJ2-7; TRBD2 aligns across 7 bases. The length of the CDR3 is 14 residues. V shed 5 bases and J 1 base; nucleotides not matched to a gene: 5. Germline V gene data show CDR1 as MDHEN and CDR2 as SYDVKM.

The chain recombines TRBV4-1 with TRBJ2-3, with TRBD2 as a possible D gene (6 bases). With 1 base removed from V and 6 bases from J, the gap between germline ends came to 14 bases. CDR3 length: 15 residues. Germline V gene sequence: CDR1 MGHRA, CDR2 YSYEKL. The CDR3 DNA sequence: TGCGCCAGCAGCCAAGGTTGGGGAGGTAGGGATACGCAGTATTTT. Translation gives CASSQGWGGRDTQYF.

As concerns this clone: A much larger clone differs from this one at a single base, so this may be a read error. The J gene is TRBJ2-5, the V gene TRBV5-1; 7 nucleotides align to TRBD1. Germline-derived CDR1 and CDR2 are SGHRS and YFSETQ. The CDR3 spans 16 residues. The CDR3 spells CAGSLGGQAGAETQYF. In DNA form, the CDR3 reads TGCGCCGGCAGCTTGGGTGGACAGGCAGGCGCGGAGACCCAGTACTTC. The full variable domain, completed using reference TRBV5-1 and TRBJ2-5, is KAGVTQTPRYLIKTRGQQVTLSCSPISGHRSVSWYQQTPGQGLQFLFEYFSETQRNKGNFPGRFSGRQFSNSRSEMNVSTLELGDSALYLCAGSLGGQAGAETQYFGPGTRLLVL.

CDR3 DNA sequence: TGTGCCAGCAGCCCCTGGTCACAGACCACCTACGAGCAGTACTTC. As protein: CASSPWSQTTYEQYF. V usage is TRBV9 and J usage is TRBJ2-7; D uncertain. The CDR3 runs 15 residues. Germline CDR1 reads SGDLS; CDR2 reads YYNGEE. The ends were cut back, 4 bases at V and 2 bases at J, with 16 bases in the middle.

This clone is a singleton in its sample. V usage is TRBV15 and J usage is TRBJ2-7; TRBD1 or TRBD2 may be the D gene (5 bases each). This CDR3 comprises 17 residues. Germline CDR1 LNHNV, CDR2 YYDKDF (reference sequence). V gave up 0 bases and J gave up 2 bases, with 17 bases separating them. CDR3 loop: CATSREGSRGFPYEQYF. CDR3 sequence (DNA): TGTGCCACCAGCAGAGAGGGTTCGAGGGGTTTTCCCTACGAGCAGTACTTC. The full variable domain, in which reference TRBV15 and TRBJ2-7 provide the parts outside the CDR3, is DAMVIQNPRYQVTQFGKPVTLSCSQTLNHNVMYWYQQKSSQAPKLLFHYYDKDFNNEADTPDNFQSRRPNTSFCFLDIRSPGLGDTAMYLCATSREGSRGFPYEQYFGPGTRLTVT.

This clone has only one observation. The chain has TRBV4-1 and TRBJ1-1; a weak D match, TRBD1 (5 bases). CDR1 and CDR2 (germline): MGHRA, YSYEKL. The V end lost 1 base, the J end lost 3 bases, and 15 bases lay between the germline ends. The CDR3 loop spans 16 amino acids. CDR3 in DNA: TGCGCCAGCAGCCAAGGGTGGGGGAGGGAGTACACTGAAGCTTTCTTT. Translating gives CASSQGWGREYTEAFF.

The chain couples TRBV9 to TRBJ2-7, with a tentative D call TRBD1 (5 bases). With 0 bases removed from V and 6 bases from J, the gap between germline ends came to 13 bases. Germline V gene sequence: CDR1 SGDLS, CDR2 YYNGEE. CDR3 size: 14 residues. CDR3 region: CASSVEGNRGEQYF. The CDR3, as DNA: TGTGCCAGCAGCGTAGAAGGAAATAGGGGCGAGCAGTACTTC.